This TCR beta chain was retrieved from a study of beta chain features in type 1 diabetes. Study in general: Cells sorted and examined across all samples totaled almost 110 million. Regarding the study as a whole: In all four CD4+ subsets, TCRB CDR3 length was significantly, moderately reduced in type 1 diabetes.

The study reverse transcribed the entire isolated RNA, so it sequenced expressed TCRB transcripts. Naive, central memory and regulatory T cell samples yielded roughly 3.5 million reads on average. Using immunoSEQ multiplex PCR, the repertoire was profiled, and TCRdb retains in-frame clones only, with some absent. This sample carries around 600,000 clones, under 15% of them seen once, and the ten largest clones take around 0.12%. This CDR3 contains 16 residues. Trimming shortened V by 1 base and J by 0 bases, and 9 bases separated the two germline ends. Germline V gene sequence: CDR1 LGHNA, CDR2 YSLEER. In total, each donor contributed a single heparinised blood draw that averaged approximately 120 mL. Each of the CD4+ naive, central memory, regulatory and stem cell-like memory populations was sorted via CD45RO/CCR7/CD25/CD127/CD95/CD27. This clone has just a few counts. Its target is unknown.

The sequence derives from a man younger than 40 with type 1 diabetes. Sequencing was carried out using naive CD4+ T cells from blood. The chain carries TRBV4-3 and TRBJ2-2; the D gene is possibly TRBD2 (6 bases). The CDR3 sequence: CASSQGRDSNTGELFF. For the CDR3, the DNA is TGCGCCAGCAGCCAAGGCCGGGACTCGAACACCGGGGAGCTGTTTTTT.